The rows below give T cell receptor beta chains drawn from one sample of a study of preoperative IRX-2 immunotherapy in early breast cancer. The table came from immunoSEQ multiplex PCR; TCRdb's copy has only in-frame clones and leaves some out. The profile shows tens of thousands of clones, around 95% of them singletons. Material: tumor tissue, obtained after IRX-2 immunotherapy. All receptors come from a human donor with breast cancer. CDR3s include the opening cysteine and the closing phenylalanine or tryptophan. The D gene is left open where the match is weak. Where a row states a size, it is once, few, many or the class of an expanded clone; other rows omit it.

v_gene: TRBV4-2; abundance: -; j_gene: TRBJ1-4; d_gene: -; CDR3nt: TGTGCCAGCAGCCCGGGAGTTAATGAAAAACTGTTTTTT; CDR3aa: CASSPGVNEKLFF
v_gene: TRBV21-1; abundance: once; j_gene: TRBJ1-1; d_gene: -; CDR3nt: TGTGCCAGCGGTCAGGGGGGAACTGAAGCTTTCTTT; CDR3aa: CASGQGGTEAFF
v_gene: TRBV7-9; abundance: -; j_gene: TRBJ1-1; d_gene: -; CDR3nt: TGTGCCAGCAGCTTAGGACAGATGAACACTGAAGCTTTCTTT; CDR3aa: CASSLGQMNTEAFF
v_gene: TRBV5-5; abundance: -; j_gene: TRBJ1-5; d_gene: TRBD1; CDR3nt: TGTGCCAGCAGCCCCGACAGGGCACCGGGTCAGCCCCAGCATTTT; CDR3aa: CASSPDRAPGQPQHF
v_gene: TRBV4-1; abundance: -; j_gene: TRBJ1-2; d_gene: -; CDR3nt: TGCGCCAGCAGCCAAGAATCGCAGCGGTCTCCGCAATGGGGCTACACCTTC; CDR3aa: CASSQESQRSPQWGYTF
v_gene: TRBV21-1; abundance: -; j_gene: TRBJ1-1; d_gene: -; CDR3nt: TGTGCCAGCAGCAAAAAATTCGCCCGAGTCGGGGGGGACATGAACACTGAAGCTTTCTTT; CDR3aa: CASSKKFARVGGDMNTEAFF
v_gene: TRBV7-6; abundance: -; j_gene: TRBJ1-1; d_gene: -; CDR3nt: TGTGCCAGCAGCTTACGTGGGGAACACACTGAAGCTTTCTTT; CDR3aa: CASSLRGEHTEAFF
v_gene: TRBV5-6; abundance: -; j_gene: TRBJ2-6; d_gene: -; CDR3nt: TGTGCCAGCAGCTTGTTTGCGGCTGGGGCCAACGTCCTGACTTTC; CDR3aa: CASSLFAAGANVLTF
v_gene: TRBV28; abundance: -; j_gene: TRBJ1-3; d_gene: -; CDR3nt: TGTGCCAGCAGCCCGACACGTTCTGGAAACACCATATATTTT; CDR3aa: CASSPTRSGNTIYF
v_gene: TRBV19; abundance: once; j_gene: TRBJ2-3; d_gene: -; CDR3nt: TGTGCCAGTAGGGTCAGGGGAACAGATACGCAGTATTTT; CDR3aa: CASRVRGTDTQYF
v_gene: TRBV7-6; abundance: -; j_gene: TRBJ1-5; d_gene: -; CDR3nt: TGTGCCAGCAGCTTAGATGGTGTTGGCAATCAGCCCCAGCATTTT; CDR3aa: CASSLDGVGNQPQHF
v_gene: TRBV7-6; abundance: once; j_gene: TRBJ2-5; d_gene: -; CDR3nt: TGTGCCAGCAGCTTTCGTTGGAGGGGTGGAGAGACCCAGTACTTC; CDR3aa: CASSFRWRGGETQYF
v_gene: TRBV7-3; abundance: once; j_gene: TRBJ2-2; d_gene: -; CDR3nt: TGTGCCAGCAGCTCGGACCGGGGAGGACAGCTGTTTTTT; CDR3aa: CASSSDRGGQLFF
v_gene: TRBV7-9; abundance: once; j_gene: TRBJ2-7; d_gene: TRBD1; CDR3nt: TGTGCCAGCAGCTCGGGACAGGGGGCTTGGGACGAGCAGTACTTC; CDR3aa: CASSSGQGAWDEQYF
v_gene: TRBV7-9; abundance: -; j_gene: TRBJ2-1; d_gene: TRBD1; CDR3nt: TGTGCCAGCAGCTACCCGACAGGGTGGAATGAGCAGTTCTTC; CDR3aa: CASSYPTGWNEQFF
v_gene: TRBV28; abundance: -; j_gene: TRBJ2-5; d_gene: -; CDR3nt: TGTGCCAGCAGTTGGTCGTGGGGAGAGAAAAGGGAGACCCAGTACTTC; CDR3aa: CASSWSWGEKRETQYF
v_gene: TRBV27; abundance: -; j_gene: TRBJ1-2; d_gene: TRBD1; CDR3nt: TGTGCCAGCAGGGAGGGACAGGGAAACTCTAACTATGGCTACACCTTC; CDR3aa: CASREGQGNSNYGYTF
v_gene: TRBV4-3; abundance: -; j_gene: TRBJ1-2; d_gene: -; CDR3nt: TGCGCCAGCAGCCAAGATCGAACCCAGGGCATTAGCACCTTC; CDR3aa: CASSQDRTQGISTF
v_gene: TRBV4-2; abundance: -; j_gene: TRBJ2-5; d_gene: -; CDR3nt: TGTGCCAGCAGCCAAGACCTAACGGGGACCGTCCTATGGACCCAGTACTTC; CDR3aa: CASSQDLTGTVLWTQYF
v_gene: TRBV10-1; abundance: -; j_gene: TRBJ2-7; d_gene: -; CDR3nt: TGCGCCAGCAGTGGTTCTAAACCGGGACATTCCTACGAGCAGTACTTC; CDR3aa: CASSGSKPGHSYEQYF
v_gene: TRBV14; abundance: -; j_gene: TRBJ1-5; d_gene: -; CDR3nt: TGTGCCAGCAGCCAAGACGGGGGTCAGCCCCAGCATTTT; CDR3aa: CASSQDGGQPQHF
v_gene: TRBV18; abundance: -; j_gene: TRBJ2-5; d_gene: -; CDR3nt: TGTGCCAGCTCACCAGATCAAGAGACCCAGTACTTC; CDR3aa: CASSPDQETQYF
v_gene: TRBV19; abundance: once; j_gene: TRBJ2-1; d_gene: -; CDR3nt: TGTGCCAGTAGTCCCCCCAGGGGCATAACAAATGAGCAGTTCTTC; CDR3aa: CASSPPRGITNEQFF
v_gene: TRBV5-1; abundance: -; j_gene: TRBJ1-1; d_gene: TRBD1; CDR3nt: TGCGCCAGCAGCCCACGGGACAGGGGGCCAACTGAAGCTTTCTTT; CDR3aa: CASSPRDRGPTEAFF
v_gene: TRBV5-1; abundance: -; j_gene: TRBJ2-7; d_gene: -; CDR3nt: TGCGCCAGCAGCTATTCCCGGGACGTTGCCTACGAGCAGTACTTC; CDR3aa: CASSYSRDVAYEQYF
v_gene: TRBV7-2; abundance: -; j_gene: TRBJ2-3; d_gene: -; CDR3nt: TGTGCCAGCAGCTTCCACGGGTCAGATACGCAGTATTTT; CDR3aa: CASSFHGSDTQYF
v_gene: TRBV2; abundance: -; j_gene: TRBJ2-3; d_gene: -; CDR3nt: TGTGCCAGCAGTGAGGGACCAAGCACAGATACGCAGTATTTT; CDR3aa: CASSEGPSTDTQYF